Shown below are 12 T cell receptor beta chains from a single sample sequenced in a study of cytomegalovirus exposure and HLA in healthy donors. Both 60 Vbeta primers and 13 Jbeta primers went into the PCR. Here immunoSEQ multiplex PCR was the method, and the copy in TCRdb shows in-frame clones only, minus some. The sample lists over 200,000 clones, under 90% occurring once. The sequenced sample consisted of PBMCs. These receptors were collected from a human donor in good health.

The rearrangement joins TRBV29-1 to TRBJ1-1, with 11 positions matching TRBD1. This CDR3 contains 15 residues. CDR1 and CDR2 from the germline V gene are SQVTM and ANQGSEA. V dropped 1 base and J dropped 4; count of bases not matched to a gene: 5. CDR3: CSVEAGQGAGTEAFF. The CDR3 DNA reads TGCAGCGTTGAAGCCGGACAGGGGGCAGGCACTGAAGCTTTCTTT.

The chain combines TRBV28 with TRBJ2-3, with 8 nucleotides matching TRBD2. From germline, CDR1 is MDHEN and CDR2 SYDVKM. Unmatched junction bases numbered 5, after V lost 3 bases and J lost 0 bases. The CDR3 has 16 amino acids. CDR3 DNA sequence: TGTGCCAGCAGTTTGGCTAGCGGGCGCAGCACAGATACGCAGTATTTT. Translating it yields CASSLASGRSTDTQYF.

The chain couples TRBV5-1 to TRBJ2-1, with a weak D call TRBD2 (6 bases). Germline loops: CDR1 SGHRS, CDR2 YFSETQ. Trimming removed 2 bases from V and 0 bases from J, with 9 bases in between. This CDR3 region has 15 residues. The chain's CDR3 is CASSLIADSYNEQFF. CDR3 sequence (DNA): TGCGCCAGCAGCTTAATAGCGGACTCCTACAATGAGCAGTTCTTC.

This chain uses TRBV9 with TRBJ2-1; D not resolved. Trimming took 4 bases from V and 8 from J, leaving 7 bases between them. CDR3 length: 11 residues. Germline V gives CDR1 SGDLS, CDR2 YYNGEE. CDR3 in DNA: TGTGCCAGCAGCACCTCGGATGAGCAGTTCTTC. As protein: CASSTSDEQFF.

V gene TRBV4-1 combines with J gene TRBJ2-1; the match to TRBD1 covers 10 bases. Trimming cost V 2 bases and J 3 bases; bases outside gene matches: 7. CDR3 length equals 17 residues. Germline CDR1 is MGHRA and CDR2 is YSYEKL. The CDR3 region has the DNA TGCGCCAGCAGCCAACCTCGACAGGGGGCCGGCTACAATGAGCAGTTCTTC. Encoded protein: CASSQPRQGAGYNEQFF.

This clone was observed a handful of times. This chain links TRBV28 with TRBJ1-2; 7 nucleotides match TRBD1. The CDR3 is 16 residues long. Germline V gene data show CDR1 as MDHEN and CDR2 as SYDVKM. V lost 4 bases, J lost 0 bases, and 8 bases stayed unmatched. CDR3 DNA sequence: TGTGCCAGCAGTTCTCATTCAGGGACAGCTAACTATGGCTACACCTTC. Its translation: CASSSHSGTANYGYTF.

In DNA form, the CDR3 reads TGCGCCAGCAGCTTAGCGGGAGGGCCAACCGAGCAGTACTTC. Translating it yields CASSLAGGPTEQYF. J is TRBJ2-7 and V is TRBV5-1, with 10 bases lining up with TRBD2. Per the germline V gene, CDR1 is SGHRS and CDR2 is YFSETQ. This CDR3 has 14 amino acids. Losses at the gene ends were 2 bases for V and 6 bases for J; bases not matched to a gene: 5.

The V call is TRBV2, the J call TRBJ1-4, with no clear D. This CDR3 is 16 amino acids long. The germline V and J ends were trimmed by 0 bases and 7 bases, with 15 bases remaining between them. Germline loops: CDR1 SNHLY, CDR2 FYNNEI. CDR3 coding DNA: TGTGCCAGCAGTGAAGCGGATGGAGACGGAGGTGAAAAACTGTTTTTT. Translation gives CASSEADGDGGEKLFF.

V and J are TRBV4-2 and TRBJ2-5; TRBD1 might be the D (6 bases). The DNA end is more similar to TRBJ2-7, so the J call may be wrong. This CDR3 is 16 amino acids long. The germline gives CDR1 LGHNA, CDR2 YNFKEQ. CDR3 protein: CASSQEGTHSPYEQYF. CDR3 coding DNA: TGTGCCAGCAGCCAAGAGGGGACACATAGCCCCTACGAGCAGTACTTC.

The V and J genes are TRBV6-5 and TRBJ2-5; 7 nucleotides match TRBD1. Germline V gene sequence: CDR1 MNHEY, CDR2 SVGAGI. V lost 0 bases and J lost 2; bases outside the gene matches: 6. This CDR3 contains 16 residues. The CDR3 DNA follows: TGTGCCAGCAGTTACTCGGGACAGCCGGGGCAAGAGACCCAGTACTTC. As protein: CASSYSGQPGQETQYF.

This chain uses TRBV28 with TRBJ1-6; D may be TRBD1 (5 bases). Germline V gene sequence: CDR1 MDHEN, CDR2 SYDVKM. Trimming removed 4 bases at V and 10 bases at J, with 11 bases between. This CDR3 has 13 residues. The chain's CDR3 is CASSSRTSSPLHF. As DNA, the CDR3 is TGTGCCAGCAGTTCTCGGACATCCTCACCCCTCCACTTT.

In DNA, the CDR3 is TGTGCCAGCAGTGAAGGGGCCGCGGCAGGGGTAATCGATGGCTACACCTTC. Translating gives CASSEGAAAGVIDGYTF. J is TRBJ1-2 and V is TRBV6-1, with a tentative D call TRBD1 (6 bases). This CDR3 is built from 17 residues. Germline lookup yields CDR1 MNHNS and CDR2 SASEGT. Deletions cut 1 base from V and 6 bases from J, with 21 bases between.